Each of the 9 T cell receptor beta chains below was sequenced from the same sample in a study of blood T cells in healthy people across ages. With a J-beta primer mix and a sample-barcoded 5' primer, a second PCR ran about 7 to 11 cycles. TCRdb re-analysed the 5' RACE reads in MiXCR, keeping a single row per CDR3 protein. The sample yields 650,000 to 800,000 distinct CDR3 sequences, under 55% seen once. Source material: blood. These receptors were collected from a man in his fifties or sixties in good health.

A few counts support this clonotype. The chain has TRBV29-1 and TRBJ2-7; no definite D call. CDR1 and CDR2 from the germline V gene are SQVTM and ANQGSEA. This CDR3 region has 12 residues. Trimming left V 4 bases short and J 3 bases short, with 10 bases between. CDR3 sequence reads: CSVGVQYYEQYF. The CDR3 bases are TGCAGCGTTGGTGTCCAGTACTACGAGCAGTACTTC.

This clonotype was recorded a few times. The chain has TRBV7-9 and TRBJ2-1; 8 bases line up with TRBD1. The CDR3 contains 15 residues. Trimming at V came to 3 bases and at J to 8 bases, leaving 9 bases not matched to a gene. Germline V gives CDR1 SEHNR, CDR2 FQNEAQ (reference sequence). The CDR3 reads CASSFDRGVFDEQFF. DNA of the CDR3: TGTGCCAGCAGCTTCGACAGGGGCGTCTTCGATGAGCAGTTCTTC.

V is TRBV6-6 and J is TRBJ1-1; no clear D. The V gene's germline CDR1 is MNHNY and CDR2 SVGAGI (reference sequence). V dropped 6 bases and J dropped 1 base, with 9 bases sitting between them. CDR3 length equals 13 residues. The CDR3 region has the DNA TGTGCCAGCAGAAAGGACGGGAACACTGAAGCTTTCTTT. It codes for CASRKDGNTEAFF.

This rearrangement joins TRBV5-1 to TRBJ2-1; TRBD2 aligns across 9 bases. This CDR3 region has 16 residues. Germline V CDR1 and CDR2: SGHRS, YFSETQ. V lost 1 base to trimming and J lost 6 bases; unmatched junction nucleotides: 8. The DNA of the CDR3 is TGCGCCAGCAGCTTGATCGGCGGGGGGGTTGGCAATGAGCAGTTCTTC. Translated: CASSLIGGGVGNEQFF.

This clonotype was detected only a few times. The rearrangement joins TRBV13 to TRBJ2-3; D might be TRBD1 or TRBD2, each matching 5 bases. Trimming cost V 5 bases and J 7 bases, with 13 bases left between them. Germline lookup yields CDR1 PRHDT and CDR2 FYEKMQ (reference sequence). The CDR3 is 13 amino acids. This CDR3 is CASSAGSSHTQYF. DNA of the CDR3: TGTGCCAGCAGCGCAGGGAGTTCCCATACGCAGTATTTT.

Only a few counts were recorded for this clonotype. CDR3 sequence reads: CASSVSTASTYEQYF. The CDR3 DNA reads as TGCGCCAGCAGCGTCTCCACGGCTTCAACCTACGAGCAGTACTTC. The chain recombines TRBV5-1 with TRBJ2-5; D not resolved. The better agreement between TRBJ2-7 and the DNA end casts doubt on the J call. Germline V CDR1 and CDR2: SGHRS, YFSETQ. CDR3 length equals 15 residues.

The genes are TRBV6-5 and TRBJ2-1; TRBD2 agrees at 11 bases. Germline CDR1 MNHEY, CDR2 SVGAGI. V was clipped by 4 bases and J by 2 bases; unmatched bases: 7. The CDR3 consists of 17 residues. As DNA, the CDR3 is TGTGCCAGCAGTTTACTAGCGGGGGACTCCACCTACAATGAGCAGTTCTTC. Residues: CASSLLAGDSTYNEQFF.

This clonotype was seen a single time. The rearrangement links TRBV3-1 to TRBJ1-2; D remains unclear. V lost 1 base, J lost 5 bases, and 17 bases lay in between. Germline lookup yields CDR1 LGHDT and CDR2 YNNKEL (reference sequence). The CDR3 extends over 16 amino acids. DNA for the CDR3: TGTGCCAGCAGCCAAGTTGGGCAGGTTGTCCGGTATGGCTACACCTTC. It specifies CASSQVGQVVRYGYTF.

This clonotype occurred a few times. The chain recombines TRBV20-1 with TRBJ1-5; D perhaps matches TRBD1 (5 bases). The CDR3 is 15 residues long. CDR1 is DFQATT and CDR2 is SNEGSKA in the germline V gene (reference sequence). Trimming pared 3 bases from V and 1 base from J, leaving 13 bases between. The CDR3 nucleotides are TGCAGTGCTAGTTTGTGGGACCGGAGCAATCAGCCCCAGCATTTT. This sequence encodes CSASLWDRSNQPQHF.